The rows below give T cell receptor beta chains drawn from one sample of a study of CD4 T cells in relation to SARS-CoV-2 and coronaviruses. Their recognized antigens are unknown. Produced via immunoSEQ multiplex PCR; TCRdb's table is partial and in-frame only. The sample lists 15,000 to 20,000 clones, around 82% occurring once. Sequencing input: CD4+ T cells from PBMCs, cultured in vitro. These receptors all stem from a human donor in good health. CDR3s include the opening cysteine and the closing phenylalanine or tryptophan. D genes are given only for firm matches. Size tells how often a clone was seen (once, few, many) or the class of an expanded clone, and some rows leave it out.

13 TRBD2 TRBJ2-1 TRBV11-3 few TGTGCCAGCAGCTTAGGGACTAGCGGGAGGGCCTTCTTC CASSLGTSGRAFF
12 TRBD1 TRBJ1-2 TRBV12-3/TRBV12-4 - TGTGCCAGCAGCGACAGGGTCTTTGGCTACACCTTC CASSDRVFGYTF
16 TRBD2 TRBJ2-5 TRBV6-5 - TGTGCCAGCAGTTACTCGCTGGCGGGAGGGGCGAGGACCCAGTACTTC CASSYSLAGGARTQYF
18 TRBD2 TRBJ2-3 TRBV19 - TGTGCCAGTAGTATCCCGGCTAGCGGTACGTCAAGCACAGATACGCAGTATTTT CASSIPASGTSSTDTQYF
11 - TRBJ2-1 TRBV9 once TGTGCCAGCAGCGGCCGTACGGAGCAGTTCTTC CASSGRTEQFF
13 - TRBJ2-5 TRBV27 - TGTGCCAGCAGTTTAAAGTCCAGGGGGACCCAGTACTTC CASSLKSRGTQYF
13 - TRBJ2-5 TRBV6-5 few TGTGCCAGCAGTCAAAACAGGCAAGAGACCCAGTACTTC CASSQNRQETQYF
14 TRBD1 TRBJ1-1 TRBV25-1 - TGTGCCAGCAGTGAATGGACAGGGACAACTGAAGCTTTCTTT CASSEWTGTTEAFF
14 TRBD2 TRBJ2-7 TRBV4-2 - TGTGCCAGCAGCCAAGATCCCGGGGGGTACGAGCAGTACTTC CASSQDPGGYEQYF
16 - TRBJ2-3 TRBV5-1 - TGCGCCAGCAGCTTGGCGTCAGGGACTTACACAGATACGCAGTATTTT CASSLASGTYTDTQYF
16 - TRBJ1-6 TRBV7-8 few TGTGCCAGCAGCTTAATGACTCCGGGATTAGATTCACCCCTCCACTTT CASSLMTPGLDSPLHF
14 - TRBJ2-7 TRBV12-5 - TGTGCTAGTGGTTTGAGACCCGGGACGGGAGAGCAGTACTTC CASGLRPGTGEQYF
9 - TRBJ2-1 TRBV20-1 - TGCAGCTCCGAAAGGGAGCAGTTCTTC CSSEREQFF
14 TRBD1 TRBJ1-4 TRBV5-6 - TGTGCCAGCAGCCCTTGGACAGGCGGCGAAAAACTGTTTTTT CASSPWTGGEKLFF
17 TRBD1 TRBJ1-2 TRBV27 - TGTGCCAGCAGGCTAGGGACAGGGGCGGCGGCCGGCTATGGCTACACCTTC CASRLGTGAAAGYGYTF
15 TRBD2 TRBJ2-7 TRBV7-2 - TGTGCCAGCAGCTTAGCTGGGCGGGAGGTGGGCGAGCAGTACTTC CASSLAGREVGEQYF
14 - TRBJ1-4 TRBV2 - TGTGCCAGCAGTACGGACAGCTCTAATGAAAAACTGTTTTTT CASSTDSSNEKLFF
15 - TRBJ2-1 TRBV7-9 - TGTGCCAGCGCATCGAGGAGGGAAGAGGCCTATGAGCAGTTCTTC CASASRREEAYEQFF
14 - TRBJ2-5 TRBV19 - TGTGCCAGTAGCCGACAGGTGTACCAAGAGACCCAGTACTTC CASSRQVYQETQYF
14 TRBD1 TRBJ1-2 TRBV19 - TGTGCCAGTAGTACGACAGGGGAGGTCTATGGCTACACCTTC CASSTTGEVYGYTF
12 - TRBJ2-2 TRBV15 - TGTGCCACCAGCAGGGAAGTCGGGGAGCTGTTTTTT CATSREVGELFF
13 - TRBJ2-5 TRBV2 - TGTGCCAGCGGAGCTAGCGCCCAAGAGACCCAGTACTTC CASGASAQETQYF
15 - TRBJ2-3 TRBV29-1 - TGCAGCGTTGATCGCCAGCTCTCTAGCACAGATACGCAGTATTTT CSVDRQLSSTDTQYF
15 TRBD2 TRBJ2-2 TRBV5-8 - TGTGCCAGCAGGGGACTAGCGAGCAACACCGGGGAGCTGTTTTTT CASRGLASNTGELFF
14 - TRBJ2-7 TRBV28 - TGTGCCAGCAGTTTAATCCAGACAACGGAAGAGCAGTACTTC CASSLIQTTEEQYF
15 - TRBJ1-5 TRBV2 - TGTGCCAGCAGTGACCAAAAGGGACATAATCAGCCCCAGCATTTT CASSDQKGHNQPQHF
14 - TRBJ1-1 TRBV18 - TGTGCCAGCTCACCACGTTTAGAAAACACTGAAGCTTTCTTT CASSPRLENTEAFF
14 TRBD2 TRBJ2-7 TRBV5-4 - TGTGCCAGCAGGAGACTAGCGGGAGAAGGCGAGCAGTACTTC CASRRLAGEGEQYF
15 - TRBJ2-7 TRBV15 - TGTGCCACCAGCAGAGATCAGGCAGGCTCAAGGGAGCAGTACTTC CATSRDQAGSREQYF
16 - TRBJ2-7 TRBV5-1 once TGCGCCAGCAGCTTGGCCCCCATGGGGGCGAACAACGAGCAGTACTTC CASSLAPMGANNEQYF
14 TRBD2 TRBJ2-7 TRBV7-2 few TGTGCCAGCAGAGCTAGCGGGAGTAGGGGGGAGCAGTACTTC CASRASGSRGEQYF
19 TRBD2 TRBJ2-1 TRBV6-1 - TGTGCCAGCAGTGCTGCGACTAGCGGGAGGGCCGGGACCTACAATGAGCAGTTCTTC CASSAATSGRAGTYNEQFF
14 TRBD2 TRBJ2-5 TRBV28 - TGTGCCAGCAGTTTACCTCTAGCGGCAGAGACCCAGTACTTC CASSLPLAAETQYF
16 - TRBJ2-3 TRBV11-2 - TGTGCCAGCAGCTACGGGACCGGACGTAACACAGATACGCAGTATTTT CASSYGTGRNTDTQYF
14 - TRBJ2-7 TRBV5-6 - TGTGCCAGTAGGAGGAGTCTCCGTTCCTACGAGCAGTACTTC CASRRSLRSYEQYF
16 - TRBJ2-7 TRBV9 once TGTGCCAGCAGCGTAGCTTCTAGCGTGAGCTCCTACGAGCAGTACTTC CASSVASSVSSYEQYF
12 - TRBJ1-1 TRBV25-1 - TGTGCCAGCAGTGCGGACCCGCGTCGAGCTTTCTTT CASSADPRRAFF
14 - TRBJ2-1 TRBV7-2 - TGTGCCAGCAGCTTCCCGGGAGTGGCCCATGAGCAGTTCTTC CASSFPGVAHEQFF
15 TRBD1 TRBJ1-2 TRBV6-5 - TGTGCCAGCAGATTGGAACAGGGGGCTCTGGATGGCTACACCTTC CASRLEQGALDGYTF
16 - TRBJ1-1 TRBV4-1 few TGCGCCAGCAGCCGCGGGGCTGGGGGTATTTACACTGAAGCTTTCTTT CASSRGAGGIYTEAFF
15 - TRBJ1-1 TRBV7-9 few TGTGCCAGCAGCTTAGCGTGGGCAGGGCGTACTGAAGCTTTCTTT CASSLAWAGRTEAFF
12 TRBD1 TRBJ1-5 TRBV29-1 few TGCAGCGTGGGGGACAGGGATCAGCCCCAGCATTTT CSVGDRDQPQHF
14 TRBD1 TRBJ1-2 TRBV6-5 - TGTGCCAGCAGGGGTAACAGGGGGCTTGGAGGCTACACCTTC CASRGNRGLGGYTF
12 TRBD1 TRBJ1-4 TRBV2 few TGTGCCAGCCGGCAGGGGGGTGAAAAACTGTTTTTT CASRQGGEKLFF
16 TRBD2 TRBJ2-1 TRBV20-1 - TGCAGTGCTAGTTTAGGACTAGCGGGACGCATCAATGAGCAGTTCTTC CSASLGLAGRINEQFF
15 TRBD1 TRBJ1-5 TRBV7-2 - TGTGCCAGCAGCCCATCCGGGACAGGGATCCAGCCCCAGCATTTT CASSPSGTGIQPQHF
15 - TRBJ2-7 TRBV28 - TGTGCCAGCATTGCCGGGGCGACGACCTCCTACGAGCAGTACTTC CASIAGATTSYEQYF
12 - TRBJ2-2 TRBV6-5 - TGTGCCAGCAGTTCGGGTGACGGGGAGCTGTTTTTT CASSSGDGELFF
15 - TRBJ2-7 TRBV15 - TGTGCCACCAGCAGAGGCCGGGAACTCACTTACGAGCAGTACTTC CATSRGRELTYEQYF
15 - TRBJ2-1 TRBV4-1 - TGCGCCAGCAGCCCCCTGGGGAGTTCCTACAATGAGCAGTTCTTC CASSPLGSSYNEQFF
15 TRBD1 TRBJ1-2 TRBV28 - TGTGCCAGCAGTATTACAGGGGCCGCTAACTATGGCTACACCTTC CASSITGAANYGYTF
16 TRBD2 TRBJ2-7 TRBV5-1 - TGCGCCAGCAGCCCCATTAGCGGGGGAACAATCTACGAGCAGTACTTC CASSPISGGTIYEQYF
17 - TRBJ2-1 TRBV15 - TGTGCCACCAGCAGAGAGCCGGGTATCAGTTCCTACAATGAGCAGTTCTTC CATSREPGISSYNEQFF
15 TRBD2 TRBJ2-3 TRBV19 - TGTGCCAGTACGGGACTAGCGGGAGTCGGAGATACGCAGTATTTT CASTGLAGVGDTQYF
14 TRBD1 TRBJ1-1 TRBV4-2 few TGTGCCAGCAGCCAAGAGGGACAGGGGGCGTTGTCTTTCTTT CASSQEGQGALSFF